These 30 T cell receptor beta chains originate from one sample sequenced in a study of T cell responses to AZD1222 COVID-19 vaccine. Profiled with immunoSEQ multiplex PCR; TCRdb holds only in-frame clones, not every one. Of fewer than 120,000 clones listed, about 94% are singletons. Sequenced material: peripheral blood, taken 28 days after the second AZD1222 dose. The receptors here all came from an adult who received the AZD1222 COVID-19 vaccine.

The DNA for the CDR3 is TGTGCCAGCAGCCGCTGGGGCGGGAGTACAGATACGCAGTATTTT. It translates to CASSRWGGSTDTQYF. The chain uses TRBV5-6 and TRBJ2-3; 7 nucleotides agree with TRBD2. Germline V gene lookup returns CDR1 SGHDT and CDR2 YYEEEE. The CDR3 has 15 amino acids. Losses at the gene ends were 4 bases for V and 3 bases for J; bases not matched to a gene: 8.

The gene calls are TRBV7-9 and TRBJ1-2; 7 bases align to TRBD1. J was trimmed by 2 bases and V by 4 bases; bases with no gene match: 16. The CDR3 loop spans 18 amino acids. The germline V gene encodes CDR1 SEHNR and CDR2 FQNEAQ (reference sequence). This CDR3 is CASSSNRDSDRTNYGYTF. The CDR3 coding sequence is TGTGCCAGCAGCTCCAACCGGGACAGCGATAGGACCAACTATGGCTACACCTTC.

This rearrangement joins TRBV3-1 (or the pseudogene TRBV3-2) to TRBJ1-1, with no clear D. Germline lookup yields CDR1 LGHDT and CDR2 YNNKEL (reference sequence). This CDR3 has 15 amino acids. V dropped 2 bases and J dropped 0 bases, with 10 bases sitting between them. CDR3 loop: CASSQLAVMNTEAFF. Written as DNA, the CDR3 is TGTGCCAGCAGCCAACTGGCGGTTATGAACACTGAAGCTTTCTTT.

Comment on this clone: The same CDR3 is also encoded by other DNA sequences in this sample. The chain uses TRBV19 and TRBJ1-1; D perhaps matches TRBD1 (5 bases). The CDR3 sequence is 15 residues long. Germline V gives CDR1 LNHDA, CDR2 SQIVND (reference sequence). V lost 0 bases and J 0 bases, leaving 8 bases between the germline ends. CDR3 bases: TGTGCCAGTAGTATAGATGGGGGGATGAACACTGAAGCTTTCTTT. This translates into CASSIDGGMNTEAFF. Full variable domain (missing parts from reference TRBV19 and TRBJ1-1): DGGITQSPKYLFRKEGQNVTLSCEQNLNHDAMYWYRQDPGQGLRLIYYSQIVNDFQKGDIAEGYSVSREKKESFPLTVTSAQKNPTAFYLCASSIDGGMNTEAFFGQGTRLTVV.

The rearrangement joins TRBV9 to TRBJ1-6; D not resolved. CDR3 size: 16 residues. Germline lookup yields CDR1 SGDLS and CDR2 YYNGEE. V shed 0 bases and J shed 0 bases, with 7 bases lying between them. The CDR3: CASSVESSSYNSPLHF. The CDR3 DNA sequence: TGTGCCAGCAGCGTAGAATCGAGCTCCTATAATTCACCCCTCCACTTT.

This chain uses TRBV29-1 with TRBJ2-3; tentatively, D is TRBD1 (5 bases). Trimming pared 6 bases from V and 1 base from J, leaving 11 bases between. CDR1 is SQVTM, CDR2 ANQGSEA, per germline. The CDR3 consists of 13 residues. CDR3 protein: CSVPTEGTDTQYF. For the CDR3, the DNA is TGCAGCGTCCCGACAGAGGGCACAGATACGCAGTATTTT.

The DNA for the CDR3 is TGTGCCAGCAGGTCATGGGTAGGGAACAATGAGCAGTTCTTC. Protein product: CASRSWVGNNEQFF. The chain couples TRBV11-2 to TRBJ2-1, with no clear D. Germline assignment: CDR1 SGHAT and CDR2 FQNNGV. The CDR3 contains 14 residues. Trimming stripped 6 bases from V and 5 bases from J, with 14 bases between. The entire variable domain, with the rest obtained from reference TRBV11-2 and TRBJ2-1, is as follows: EAGVAQSPRYKIIEKRQSVAFWCNPISGHATLYWYQQILGQGPKLLIQFQNNGVVDDSQLPKDRFSAERLKGVDSTLKIQPAKLEDSAVYLCASRSWVGNNEQFFGPGTRLTVL.

The rearrangement links TRBV28 to TRBJ1-2, with 8 nucleotides matching TRBD1. The CDR3 loop spans 13 amino acids. Unmatched junction bases numbered 8, after V lost 6 bases and J lost 8 bases. The germline gives CDR1 MDHEN, CDR2 SYDVKM. In DNA form, the CDR3 reads TGTGCCAGCAGACCAGGGGGCTGGTGGGGCTACACCTTC. It specifies CASRPGGWWGYTF.

V usage is TRBV7-9 and J usage is TRBJ1-5; no clear D. Germline CDR1 SEHNR, CDR2 FQNEAQ (reference sequence). The CDR3 sequence is 13 residues long. The V gene lost 5 bases and the J gene lost 1 base, with 6 bases spanning the gap. CDR3 amino acids: CASSDLSNQPQHF. The CDR3 DNA is TGTGCCAGCAGCGACCTAAGCAATCAGCCCCAGCATTTT.

The chain carries TRBV9 and TRBJ1-1; D unclear. The CDR3 loop spans 12 amino acids. Germline-derived CDR1 and CDR2 are SGDLS and YYNGEE. The V end lost 0 bases, the J end lost 7 bases, and 7 bases lay between the germline ends. CDR3 residues: CASSVAQDEAFF. In DNA form, the CDR3 reads TGTGCCAGCAGCGTAGCGCAGGATGAAGCTTTCTTT.

The gene calls are TRBV6-5 and TRBJ2-3; the match to TRBD2 covers 10 bases. The length of the CDR3 is 14 residues. CDR1 is MNHEY and CDR2 is SVGAGI in the germline V gene. With V trimmed by 5 bases and J by 4 bases, 3 bases remained unmatched. DNA for the CDR3: TGTGCCAGCAGTCCGGGACTAGCGTCAGATACGCAGTATTTT. Encoded protein: CASSPGLASDTQYF.

The CDR3 region has the DNA TGTGCCACCAGCACGGGAGTTGGGGTCGGGGAGCTGTTTTTT. Residues: CATSTGVGVGELFF. The chain carries TRBV15 and TRBJ2-2, with a possible D match to TRBD2 (6 bases). Germline CDR1 LNHNV, CDR2 YYDKDF (reference sequence). The CDR3 is 14 amino acids. V was clipped by 4 bases and J by 7 bases, with 13 bases between them.

V and J are TRBV12-5 and TRBJ2-7; possibly TRBD2 for D (6 bases). V dropped 4 bases and J dropped 4 bases, with 23 bases sitting between them. The CDR3 covers 17 residues. Germline V gives CDR1 LGHNT, CDR2 FRNRAP. This CDR3 reads CASGSPGVREWVYEQYF. CDR3 DNA sequence: TGTGCTAGTGGTTCTCCGGGGGTCAGGGAGTGGGTTTACGAGCAGTACTTC.

The chain links TRBV29-1 to TRBJ1-1; unclear D gene. Trimming stripped 3 bases from V and 4 bases from J, with 9 bases between. Germline CDR1 is SQVTM and CDR2 is ANQGSEA. CDR3 length: 12 amino acids. For the CDR3, the DNA is TGCAGCGTTGATGAGGGAATCACTGAAGCTTTCTTT. Translating gives CSVDEGITEAFF.

In DNA, the CDR3 is TGTGCCAGCAAGGGACAGGGGGCTGAAAATCAGCCCCAGCATTTT. Translated: CASKGQGAENQPQHF. This chain links TRBV2 with TRBJ1-5; 12 bases line up with TRBD1. This CDR3 is built from 15 residues. With V trimmed by 7 bases and J by 4 bases, 5 bases remained unmatched. Germline values: CDR1 SNHLY, CDR2 FYNNEI.

V and J are TRBV7-2 and TRBJ1-3; no firm D call. Trimming cost V 2 bases and J 0 bases, with 11 bases left between them. CDR1 and CDR2 (germline): SGHTA, FQGNSA. This CDR3 comprises 16 residues. The CDR3 loop reads CASSLWSGNSGNTIYF. The CDR3 DNA reads as TGTGCCAGCAGCTTATGGTCGGGGAACTCTGGAAACACCATATATTTT. The full variable domain, rest sourced from reference TRBV7-2 and TRBJ1-3, is GAGVSQSPSNKVTEKGKDVELRCDPISGHTALYWYRQSLGQGLEFLIYFQGNSAPDKSGLPSDRFSAERTGGSVSTLTIQRTQQEDSAVYLCASSLWSGNSGNTIYFGEGSWLTVV.

This clone has only one observation. The chain joins TRBV7-2 to TRBJ1-2; D remains unclear. V was shortened by 1 base and J by 3 bases, with 9 bases between the two germline ends. The CDR3 length is 14 residues. Germline CDR1 SGHTA, CDR2 FQGNSA. CDR3 bases: TGTGCCAGCAGCTTAGTCCCGTTAGACTATGGCTACACCTTC. It specifies CASSLVPLDYGYTF.

The genes are TRBV10-3 and TRBJ1-1; D unresolved. This CDR3 has 12 amino acids. Trimming removed 0 bases from V and 5 bases from J, with 4 bases in between. Germline V gives CDR1 ENHRY, CDR2 SYGVKD. The DNA for the CDR3 is TGTGCCATCAGTGAGTCGATTACTGAAGCTTTCTTT. Residues: CAISESITEAFF.

The V and J genes are TRBV27 and TRBJ1-1; D unclear. The CDR3 has 13 amino acids. The V end lost 3 bases, the J end lost 1 base, and 6 bases lay between the germline ends. Germline V lookup: CDR1 MNHEY, CDR2 SMNVEV (reference sequence). CDR3 bases: TGTGCCAGCAGTTTCCTACGGAACACTGAAGCTTTCTTT. It specifies CASSFLRNTEAFF.

In DNA, the CDR3 is TGTGCCACCAGCAGATCAACAGGGAATTCACCCCTCCACTTT. Translated, it gives CATSRSTGNSPLHF. The V gene is TRBV15, the J gene TRBJ1-6; weak D call: TRBD1 (6 bases). Trimming removed 2 bases at V and 7 bases at J, with 9 bases between. There are 14 residues in the CDR3. CDR1 is LNHNV and CDR2 is YYDKDF in the germline V gene (reference sequence).

This clone was counted a single time. This chain connects TRBV3-1 (or the pseudogene TRBV3-2) to TRBJ1-1; 8 bases fit TRBD1. The CDR3 has 15 residues. With 3 bases clipped from V and 5 bases from J, the junction kept 8 bases outside the gene matches. The germline V gene has CDR1 LGHDT and CDR2 YNNKEL (reference sequence). The CDR3 nucleotides are TGTGCCAGCAGCCATGGTACAGGGGGTATGACTGAAGCTTTCTTT. This translates into CASSHGTGGMTEAFF.

The chain uses TRBV18 and TRBJ2-3; no reliable D call. The CDR3 has 13 residues. Germline values: CDR1 KGHSH, CDR2 LQKENI. Trimming removed 2 bases from V and 4 bases from J, with 7 bases in between. CDR3 loop: CASSPIGSDTQYF. The CDR3 nucleotides read TGTGCCAGCTCACCAATAGGGTCAGATACGCAGTATTTT.

The chain couples TRBV18 to TRBJ1-4, with 7 bases fitting TRBD1. From germline, CDR1 is KGHSH and CDR2 LQKENI. The CDR3 runs 16 residues. The trim removed 6 bases at V and 0 bases at J, leaving 7 bases unmatched. CDR3 in DNA: TGTGCCAGCTCCCGGAGGGGGCCTCCAACTAATGAAAAACTGTTTTTT. This gives the protein CASSRRGPPTNEKLFF.

V is TRBV5-1 and J is TRBJ1-2; D is perhaps TRBD1 (5 bases). V gave up 1 base and J gave up 4 bases, with 8 bases separating them. There are 13 residues in the CDR3. Germline assignment: CDR1 SGHRS and CDR2 YFSETQ. The CDR3 is CASSLSTAYGYTF. DNA of the CDR3: TGCGCCAGCAGCTTGTCGACAGCCTATGGCTACACCTTC.

The chain recombines TRBV27 with TRBJ1-1; D unclear. V was pared by 2 bases and J by 1 base, with 11 bases between. The CDR3 sequence is 15 residues long. CDR1 and CDR2 (germline): MNHEY, SMNVEV (reference sequence). The CDR3 protein is CASSLGPLGNTEAFF. CDR3 DNA: TGTGCCAGCAGTTTAGGGCCCCTCGGGAACACTGAAGCTTTCTTT.

The J gene is TRBJ1-2, the V gene TRBV20-1, with a weak D call TRBD1 (6 bases). This CDR3 is 11 amino acids long. Germline assignment: CDR1 DFQATT and CDR2 SNEGSKA (reference sequence). Trimming pared 8 bases from V and 4 bases from J, leaving 11 bases between. CDR3 bases: TGCAGTTCAGGGGAGAGCTATGGCTACACCTTC. Protein product: CSSGESYGYTF.

The genes are TRBV5-5 and TRBJ1-2, with no clear D. Between the trimmed V and J ends, which lost 4 bases and 8 bases, there was a span of 21 bases. The germline gives CDR1 SGHKS, CDR2 YYEKEE (reference sequence). The CDR3 covers 15 residues. CDR3 region: CASSLVTSEARGYTF. The CDR3, as DNA: TGTGCCAGCAGCCTGGTAACATCTGAAGCTCGGGGCTACACCTTC.

The V call is TRBV6-5, the J call TRBJ2-7, with 7 bases lining up with TRBD1. This CDR3 is built from 15 residues. V shed 5 bases and J 4 bases; nucleotides not matched to a gene: 11. Germline loops: CDR1 MNHEY, CDR2 SVGAGI. Written as DNA, the CDR3 is TGTGCCAGCAGTAAAACGTTACAGGGGATATACGAGCAGTACTTC. It is translated as CASSKTLQGIYEQYF.

The chain uses TRBV7-9 and TRBJ1-1, with 9 bases that match TRBD1. The CDR3 spans 15 residues. The V segment lost 4 bases and the J segment 5 bases; nucleotides outside the gene matches: 8. Per germline, CDR1 SEHNR and CDR2 FQNEAQ (reference sequence). The chain's CDR3 is CASSSPGTGKTEAFF. Written as DNA, the CDR3 is TGTGCCAGCAGCTCCCCAGGGACAGGGAAGACTGAAGCTTTCTTT.

The chain combines TRBV28 with TRBJ1-6, with D hard to call. The germline gives CDR1 MDHEN, CDR2 SYDVKM. This CDR3 has 13 amino acids. Trimming took 6 bases from V and 9 from J, leaving 12 bases between them. The CDR3, as DNA: TGTGCCAGCAGCCAACTACGCCTTTCACCCCTCCACTTT. Protein: CASSQLRLSPLHF.